These T cell receptor beta chains were read from a single sample in a study of blood T cell repertoires in COVID-19. Clones were read by immunoSEQ multiplex PCR, and TCRdb kept only the in-frame ones, dropping some. The sample consists of about 190,000 clones, roughly 80% of them appearing once. The specimen was peripheral blood. These TCRs come from a woman in her fifties or sixties with acute or convalescent COVID-19. Each CDR3 is given with its conserved first and last residue. The D gene is left open where the match is weak. Clone size is not always given. Where it is, it says once, few, many or a class for expanded clones.

V,size,D,J,DNA,CDR3
TRBV19,NA,NA,TRBJ1-2,TGTGCCATCTCATCCGGGACTGCGTATGGCTACACCTTC,CAISSGTAYGYTF
TRBV28,NA,NA,TRBJ1-4,TGTGCCAGCCGAAAGACGGGGATCGAAAAACTGTTTTTT,CASRKTGIEKLFF
TRBV7-2,NA,NA,TRBJ1-4,TGTGCCAGCAGCTTAGGGGACTCTGGCGCTAATGAAAAACTGTTTTTT,CASSLGDSGANEKLFF
TRBV2,NA,TRBD1,TRBJ2-2,TGTGCCAGCAGTGACCGAGACAGGGGAAACACCGGGGAGCTGTTTTTT,CASSDRDRGNTGELFF
TRBV18,NA,TRBD1,TRBJ1-4,TGTGCCAGCTCACCAGGGACAGGGAATAATGAAAAACTGTTTTTT,CASSPGTGNNEKLFF
TRBV25-1,NA,NA,TRBJ2-2,TGTGCCAGCAGTGACCCCTATCCTCCCGGGGAGCTGTTTTTT,CASSDPYPPGELFF
TRBV28,NA,TRBD1,TRBJ2-5,TGTGCCAGCAGCGACAGGGTACCGGCGACCCAGTACTTC,CASSDRVPATQYF
TRBV30,NA,NA,TRBJ2-7,TGTGCCTGGAGTGCCCAGCTAGGGGCCTCCTACGAGCAGTACTTC,CAWSAQLGASYEQYF
TRBV18,NA,NA,TRBJ2-3,TGTGCCAGCTCAAGAGGACAGACAGATACGCAGTATTTT,CASSRGQTDTQYF
TRBV20-1,few,TRBD1,TRBJ1-2,TGCAGTGCCGACAGGGCAAATGGCTACACCTTC,CSADRANGYTF
TRBV7-6,NA,TRBD2,TRBJ2-1,TGTGCCAGCAGCTCTACCGGGACTATTAATGAGCAGTTCTTC,CASSSTGTINEQFF
TRBV15,NA,NA,TRBJ2-2,TGTGCCACCAGTGTGCGAAACAGGGCTAACACCGGGGAGCTGTTTTTT,CATSVRNRANTGELFF
TRBV3-1/TRBV3-2,NA,NA,TRBJ1-1,TGTGCCAGCAGCCAAGGTCAGGTCAATCTCATGAACACTGAAGCTTTCTTT,CASSQGQVNLMNTEAFF
TRBV10-2,once,TRBD2,TRBJ2-1,TGCGCCAGCAGTGAGCCGGGACTAGCGGGAGATGAGCAGTTCTTC,CASSEPGLAGDEQFF
TRBV6-5,few,TRBD1,TRBJ2-3,TGTGCCAGCAGTTACTCGGGGGACAGGGTCACAGATACGCAGTATTTT,CASSYSGDRVTDTQYF
TRBV12-3/TRBV12-4,NA,NA,TRBJ2-1,TGTGCCGCGGGGTCCTCCTACAATGAGCAGTTCTTC,CAAGSSYNEQFF
TRBV2,NA,NA,TRBJ1-4,TGCGCCACCCGGGAATCAAGGGAAAAACTGTTTTTT,CATRESREKLFF
TRBV3-1/TRBV3-2,NA,TRBD2,TRBJ2-3,TGTGCCAGCAAAGCGGGGGGGATTAGCACAGATACGCAGTATTTT,CASKAGGISTDTQYF
TRBV15,NA,NA,TRBJ2-7,TGTGCCACCAGCAGAGGCAAAGGGGGATTCGTCTACGAGCAGTACTTC,CATSRGKGGFVYEQYF
TRBV5-6,NA,TRBD2,TRBJ2-5,TGTGCCAGCAGGACCCGAGCGGGAGTTTCAAAGACCCAGTACTTC,CASRTRAGVSKTQYF
TRBV27,once,TRBD1,TRBJ1-3,TGTGCCAGCAGAGCAGGGGGCGCATCTGGAAACACCATATATTTT,CASRAGGASGNTIYF
TRBV9,NA,TRBD2,TRBJ2-7,TGTGCCAGCATCTTGACTAGCGGGGTTCACTACGAGCAGTACTTC,CASILTSGVHYEQYF
TRBV19,NA,NA,TRBJ1-6,TGTGCCAGCAGACAGGACTCTTATAAAGATAATTCACCCCTCCACTTT,CASRQDSYKDNSPLHF
TRBV3-1/TRBV3-2,NA,TRBD2,TRBJ2-1,TGTGCCAGCAGCCAGCTTGGGACTAGGGGGTCCTCGTTCTTC,CASSQLGTRGSSFF
TRBV5-4,NA,NA,TRBJ1-2,TGTGCCAGCAGCTTTGGGCAGATTAACTATGGCTACACCTTC,CASSFGQINYGYTF
TRBV18,NA,NA,TRBJ2-7,TGTGCCAGCTCAGGAGGCAGCGACGAGCAGTACTTC,CASSGGSDEQYF
TRBV27,once,NA,TRBJ2-3,TGTGCCAGCACTAATGGAGGTAGAATTAGCACAGATACGCAGTATTTT,CASTNGGRISTDTQYF
TRBV9,NA,TRBD1,TRBJ2-7,TGTGCCAGCAGCCCGGGACAGGGTCGTGGCGAGCAGTACTTC,CASSPGQGRGEQYF
TRBV10-3,once,NA,TRBJ1-3,TGTGCCACCCGGGGGAGGGGAAACACCATATATTTT,CATRGRGNTIYF
TRBV24-1,NA,TRBD1,TRBJ1-2,TGTGCCACCAGTGTTCCTCAGGGGGCGACCCAAAGCTACACCTTC,CATSVPQGATQSYTF
TRBV9,few,NA,TRBJ2-5,TGTGCCAGCAGCGCGGCCAGGCAAGAGACCCAGTACTTC,CASSAARQETQYF
TRBV7-9,NA,TRBD1,TRBJ2-7,TGTGCCAGCAGCCCCGGGACAGGGGCCTACGAGCAGTACTTC,CASSPGTGAYEQYF
TRBV28,few,NA,TRBJ2-5,TGTGCCAGCAGTTTTAGTGACACCAGGGGAGAGACCCAGTACTTC,CASSFSDTRGETQYF
TRBV5-1,NA,TRBD1,TRBJ2-3,TGCGCCAGCAGCTGGGACAGTTCGACAGATACGCAGTATTTT,CASSWDSSTDTQYF
TRBV7-6,NA,TRBD2,TRBJ2-3,TGTGCCAGCAGCCCTACTAGCGGGGGGCGTCAAGATACGCAGTATTTT,CASSPTSGGRQDTQYF
TRBV5-1,NA,TRBD1,TRBJ2-3,TGCGCCAGCAGCTTGGGAGGGGGCGCTTCAGATACGCAGTATTTT,CASSLGGGASDTQYF
TRBV5-1,NA,TRBD2,TRBJ2-7,TGCGCCAGCAGCTTACCTAGCGGGACTTACGAGCAGTACTTC,CASSLPSGTYEQYF
TRBV28,NA,TRBD1,TRBJ1-3,TGTGCCAGCAGTTTCGGACAGGCGAGCTCTGGAAACACCATATATTTT,CASSFGQASSGNTIYF
TRBV6-1,NA,NA,TRBJ1-5,TGTGCCAGCAGTGAAGCGCGGAAGCCCCAGCATTTT,CASSEARKPQHF
TRBV18,once,TRBD1,TRBJ1-1,TGTGCCAGCTCCGAACAGGGGATTAACACTGAAGCTTTCTTT,CASSEQGINTEAFF
TRBV6-1,NA,TRBD1,TRBJ1-2,TGTGCCAGCAGTGAAGAAACAGGGGGGAGGCTTGGCTACACCTTC,CASSEETGGRLGYTF
TRBV28,NA,NA,TRBJ2-2,TGTGCCAGCAGCCAAAGACCTAGGACCGGGGAGCTGTTTTTT,CASSQRPRTGELFF
TRBV28,NA,TRBD1,TRBJ2-6,TGTGCCAGCAGGACGACAGGGAGTGGGGCCAACGTCCTGACTTTC,CASRTTGSGANVLTF
TRBV14,NA,NA,TRBJ1-2,TGTGCCAGCAGCCAAGATAACAGTTATAACTATGGCTACACCTTC,CASSQDNSYNYGYTF
TRBV13,NA,TRBD2,TRBJ2-3,TGTGCCAGCAGCTGGACTAGCGGGAGGGGCCGCACAGATACGCAGTATTTT,CASSWTSGRGRTDTQYF
TRBV21-1,NA,NA,TRBJ2-1,TGTGCCAGAACCCCCTCTAGCGAAAACAATGAGCAGTTCTTC,CARTPSSENNEQFF
TRBV18,few,NA,TRBJ1-5,TGTGCCAGCTCACCAGCGGGGAATCAGCCCCAGCATTTT,CASSPAGNQPQHF
TRBV24-1,NA,NA,TRBJ2-5,TGTGCCACCAGTGATTTAAAGGAGGGGACGAGAGAGACCCAGTACTTC,CATSDLKEGTRETQYF
TRBV19,NA,NA,TRBJ2-7,TGTGCCAGTAGTATGAGGACAGCCTACGAGCAGTACTTC,CASSMRTAYEQYF
TRBV10-1,NA,NA,TRBJ1-5,TGCGCCAGAAGTGTAGGGGGGGATCAGCCCCAGCATTTT,CARSVGGDQPQHF
TRBV19,NA,TRBD2,TRBJ2-3,TGTGCCAGTAGTTCCACGACTAGCGGCACAGATACGCAGTATTTT,CASSSTTSGTDTQYF
TRBV27,once,NA,TRBJ2-7,TGTGCCAGCAGTTTTGTGACAGGAAGCCTTTTTGGCGAGCAGTACTTC,CASSFVTGSLFGEQYF
TRBV10-2,NA,NA,TRBJ1-1,TGCGCCAGCAGTGAAGCGGGAAAAAACACTGAAGCTTTCTTT,CASSEAGKNTEAFF
TRBV11-2,few,TRBD1,TRBJ2-7,TGTGCCAGCAGCCTTTCGACAGGGGGCTACGAGCAGTACTTC,CASSLSTGGYEQYF
TRBV19,once,TRBD2,TRBJ2-3,TGTGCCAGTAGTATAGATTCTGCGGGAGGGGATACGCAGTATTTT,CASSIDSAGGDTQYF
TRBV3-1/TRBV3-2,NA,TRBD1,TRBJ1-2,TGTGCCAGCAGCCAAGAGCCGGGGACAGCTATCAACTATGGCTACACCTTC,CASSQEPGTAINYGYTF
TRBV19,once,TRBD2,TRBJ2-7,TGTGCCAGTAGACCGACTAGCGGGAGCTCCTACGAGCAGTACTTC,CASRPTSGSSYEQYF
TRBV6-4,NA,TRBD1,TRBJ1-1,TGTGCCAGCAGGGAAGAGGGGGCGCGAAGTACTGAAGCTTTCTTT,CASREEGARSTEAFF
TRBV5-6,NA,NA,TRBJ2-7,TGTGCCAGCAGCTTGACTAGTATACCCTACGAGCAGTACTTC,CASSLTSIPYEQYF